The 24 T cell receptor beta chains reported below all come from one sample, sequenced in a study of CXCR3-negative and CXCR3-positive naive CD8 T cells. Which antigens these TCRs recognize remains unknown. The TRB libraries of cDNA were built by UMI-labeled 5' RACE. TCRdb reprocessed the 5' RACE reads, keeping one entry per CDR3 protein, no DNA. The table lists around 84,000 distinct CDR3 sequences, with nearly 0.85% in the top ten. Regarding the study as a whole: Researchers report that CXCR3-positive naive cells carry more hydrophobic TRB CDR3s than CXCR3-negative naive cells.

Sequences were obtained from naive CXCR3+ CD8+ T cells from blood. Subset indicated: CD45RO-CCR7+CD27+CD95- naive CD8+ T cells expressing CXCR3 (TNR3+). Every receptor here comes from a human donor in good health. Some clones in this sample may be carry-over from other donors' samples.

The chain recombines TRBV13 with TRBJ1-4. The CDR3 has 14 residues. In germline, CDR1 is PRHDT, CDR2 FYEKMQ (reference sequence). This CDR3 reads CASSLGQSNEKLFF.

This chain links TRBV12-3 or TRBV12-4 with TRBJ2-3; lacking DNA, the TRBD2 call made by TCRdb goes unchecked. This CDR3 has 16 residues. CDR3 protein: CASSYSLAGDRDTQYF.

The chain carries TRBV28 and TRBJ1-5; without DNA, the TCRdb call of TRBD1 cannot be checked. Germline CDR1 and CDR2: MDHEN and SYDVKM. The CDR3 is 14 amino acids. The CDR3 loop reads CASSGRGGNQPQHF.

The chain couples TRBV7-2 to TRBJ2-4; TCRdb selects TRBD1, and the lack of DNA leaves this call unchecked. This CDR3 is 14 amino acids long. The germline V gene encodes CDR1 SGHTA and CDR2 FQGNSA. The CDR3 spells CASSPWTEKNIQYF. The whole variable domain, remainder taken from reference TRBV7-2 and TRBJ2-4, is GAGVSQSPSNKVTEKGKDVELRCDPISGHTALYWYRQSLGQGLEFLIYFQGNSAPDKSGLPSDRFSAERTGGSVSTLTIQRTQQEDSAVYLCASSPWTEKNIQYFGAGTRLSVL.

The V gene is TRBV3-1, the J gene TRBJ1-4; the TCRdb call, TRBD1, lacks DNA for checking. The CDR3 runs to 15 residues. Germline V CDR1 and CDR2: LGHDT, YNNKEL (reference sequence). This CDR3 is CASSQEGPTNEKLFF.

The gene calls are TRBV20-1 and TRBJ2-7; TCRdb proposes TRBD1, but this gene call is untestable without DNA. The CDR3 sequence is 14 residues long. Germline V CDR1 and CDR2: DFQATT, SNEGSKA (reference sequence). Here the CDR3 reads CSARDMDRTYEQYF.

This sequence joins TRBV15 and TRBJ2-1. The CDR3 sequence is 11 residues long. The germline gives CDR1 LNHNV, CDR2 YYDKDF (reference sequence). The CDR3: CATQGWNEQFF.

The rearrangement joins TRBV3-1 to TRBJ2-7. The V gene's germline CDR1 is LGHDT and CDR2 YNNKEL (reference sequence). This CDR3 is 15 amino acids long. The CDR3 here is CASSQKNRALYEQYF.

V and J are TRBV4-1 and TRBJ2-7. Germline V gene lookup returns CDR1 MGHRA and CDR2 YSYEKL. This CDR3 is 15 amino acids long. Here the CDR3 reads CASSQVEEQTYEQYF.

The chain is built from TRBV28 and TRBJ1-5. Germline CDR1 is MDHEN and CDR2 is SYDVKM. The length of the CDR3 is 14 residues. CDR3 protein: CASRRSYSNQPQHF. Complete variable domain (other parts from reference TRBV28 and TRBJ1-5): DVKVTQSSRYLVKRTGEKVFLECVQDMDHENMFWYRQDPGLGLRLIYFSYDVKMKEKGDIPEGYSVSREKKERFSLILESASTNQTSMYLCASRRSYSNQPQHFGDGTRLSIL.

The chain uses TRBV20-1 and TRBJ2-6; the TRBD1 assignment by TCRdb is unverifiable without DNA. Germline CDR1 and CDR2: DFQATT and SNEGSKA (reference sequence). The CDR3 is made up of 16 amino acids. This CDR3 reads CSAIGPGGPGANVLTF.

The chain couples TRBV12-3 or TRBV12-4 to TRBJ1-3; TCRdb gives TRBD1 as the D gene, but with no DNA this cannot be confirmed. The CDR3 covers 13 residues. CDR3 protein: CTSSKDSGNTIYF.

The gene calls are TRBV15 and TRBJ2-7; absent DNA, TCRdb's TRBD1 call cannot be checked. The germline V gene has CDR1 LNHNV and CDR2 YYDKDF (reference sequence). CDR3 length: 16 residues. CDR3 sequence: CATSVRGQGGSYEQYF.

The chain employs TRBV2 and TRBJ1-6. Germline CDR1 is SNHLY and CDR2 is FYNNEI. The CDR3 runs 12 residues. CDR3 sequence: CARAGLASPLHF.

The rearrangement links TRBV7-6 to TRBJ2-2; TCRdb outputs TRBD1, but without DNA this stays unchecked. The germline V gene has CDR1 SGHVS and CDR2 FNYEAQ. The CDR3 runs to 13 residues. The CDR3 reads CASSPGITGELFF. The variable domain in full, completed from reference TRBV7-6 and TRBJ2-2, reads GAGVSQSPRYKVTKRGQDVALRCDPISGHVSLYWYRQALGQGPEFLTYFNYEAQQDKSGLPNDRFSAERPEGSISTLTIQRTEQRDSAMYRCASSPGITGELFFGEGSRLTVL.

V and J are TRBV6-4 and TRBJ2-1; the TCRdb D gene call, TRBD1, has no DNA to confirm it. Germline V gene data show CDR1 as MRHNA and CDR2 as SNTAGT. CDR3 length equals 14 residues. The CDR3: CASRRDSNYNEQFF.

The chain is built from TRBV9 and TRBJ2-5; the D call from TCRdb, TRBD2, cannot be confirmed without DNA. The CDR3 length is 15 residues. CDR1 SGDLS and CDR2 YYNGEE come from the germline V gene. CDR3 amino acids: CASSVSPGTSETQYF.

The CDR3 loop is CASSYGPISAPYNEQFF. The chain couples TRBV6-2 or TRBV6-3 to TRBJ2-1; the D gene TCRdb calls, TRBD2, cannot be checked with no DNA. Germline CDR1 and CDR2: MNHEY and SVGEGT. The CDR3 extends over 17 amino acids.

The rearrangement uses TRBV14 and TRBJ2-7; the TRBD1 assignment by TCRdb is unverifiable without DNA. CDR1 is SGHDN, CDR2 FVKESK, per germline. The length of the CDR3 is 15 residues. CDR3: CASSQDMGQDYEQYF.

The rearrangement uses TRBV15 and TRBJ2-6. The germline V gene has CDR1 LNHNV and CDR2 YYDKDF (reference sequence). The length of the CDR3 is 12 residues. The CDR3 sequence: CATSRDGNVLTF.

The rearrangement uses TRBV10-3 and TRBJ1-5; with no DNA, the TCRdb D assignment of TRBD1 cannot be verified. This CDR3 has 14 amino acids. Germline values: CDR1 ENHRY, CDR2 SYGVKD. The chain's CDR3 is CAISREQVRQPQHF.

The chain employs TRBV28 and TRBJ2-5. Per germline, CDR1 MDHEN and CDR2 SYDVKM. This CDR3 spans 13 amino acids. The CDR3 loop is CASSLQEQETQYF. The full variable domain, its missing parts supplied by reference TRBV28 and TRBJ2-5, is DVKVTQSSRYLVKRTGEKVFLECVQDMDHENMFWYRQDPGLGLRLIYFSYDVKMKEKGDIPEGYSVSREKKERFSLILESASTNQTSMYLCASSLQEQETQYFGPGTRLLVL.

V is TRBV7-2 and J is TRBJ2-7; TCRdb proposes TRBD2, but this gene call is untestable without DNA. The CDR3 is 17 amino acids. CDR1 and CDR2 from the germline V gene are SGHTA and FQGNSA. CDR3 sequence reads: CASSLDSVGGRAYEQYF.

The chain has TRBV29-1 and TRBJ2-7; the TCRdb D gene call, TRBD1, has no DNA to confirm it. Per germline, CDR1 SQVTM and CDR2 ANQGSEA. CDR3 size: 11 residues. Here the CDR3 reads CSGGVARERYF.